Following are 2 T cell receptor beta chains from one sample sequenced in a study of cytomegalovirus exposure and HLA in healthy donors. 60 Vbeta and 13 Jbeta primers were used in PCR. Clones were sequenced by immunoSEQ multiplex PCR, and TCRdb holds only the in-frame ones, with some missing. This table holds about 180,000 clones, 65% to 85% found once. The specimen was PBMCs. These receptors came from a girl aged 5 to 17 in good health and CMV-seropositive.

The chain links TRBV19 to TRBJ1-3; D not certain. CDR1 and CDR2 from the germline V gene are LNHDA and SQIVND (reference sequence). Trimming removed 10 bases at V and 0 bases at J, with 13 bases between. The CDR3 sequence is 14 residues long. CDR3 sequence: CATRRGTSGNTIYF. As DNA, the CDR3 is TGTGCCACGAGACGGGGTACCTCTGGAAACACCATATATTTT.

The chain joins TRBV27 to TRBJ2-2, with 7 bases identical to TRBD2. CDR3 length: 18 amino acids. The J segment lost 4 bases and the V segment lost 3 bases, leaving 14 bases of the junction unmatched. Germline assignment: CDR1 MNHEY and CDR2 SMNVEV (reference sequence). For the CDR3, the DNA is TGTGCCAGCAGTTTCGCAGGAGGGGCTAGCGGAACCACCGGGGAGCTGTTTTTT. This gives the protein CASSFAGGASGTTGELFF.